These T cell receptor beta chains were read from a single sample in a study of a mutant IDH1 vaccine in newly diagnosed glioma. TCRdb's table, derived via immunoSEQ multiplex PCR, lists solely in-frame clones and lacks some. The table shows around 56,000 clones, with 70% to 85% occurring only once. Their antigen targets remain unknown. This material consisted of PBMCs, taken from a glioma patient whose treatment included an IDH1 peptide vaccine. Receptors were obtained from a young woman with glioma. Some clones in this sample may be carry-over from other donors' samples. Each CDR3 is given with its conserved first and last residue.

TRBJ2-7 TRBV2 CASSEDGTGQYF
TRBJ1-2 TRBV5-1 CASSLAPGFPNYGYTF
TRBJ1-2 TRBV29-1 CSVPTGTNYGYTF
TRBJ2-2 TRBV9 CASSLTGELFF
TRBJ2-5 TRBV29-1 CSVGPHLRQGETQYF
TRBJ1-1 TRBV6-1 CASSEAMGQGNTEAFF
TRBJ1-5 TRBV7-2 CASSFTGGNQPQHF
TRBJ1-2 TRBV28 CASSPKAGQGFYGYTF
TRBJ1-2 TRBV11-2 CASSSLKDRLNYGYTF
TRBJ2-2 TRBV5-4 CASSGELSNTGELFF
TRBJ2-7 TRBV13 CASSLGPAGAYEQYF
TRBJ2-5 TRBV6-1 CASSGAGLGGETQYF
TRBJ2-5 TRBV9 CASTSGGAGETQYF
TRBJ2-5 TRBV7-3 CASSLAGTNQETQYF
TRBJ1-1 TRBV27 CASSLLGEWSQEAFF
TRBJ2-7 TRBV10-2 CASSITPGAGAGEQYF
TRBJ2-1 TRBV29-1 CSARGRSYNEQFF
TRBJ2-7 TRBV11-3 CASSFPLTGGGDEQYF
TRBJ2-1 TRBV6-6 CASTLAGGSYEQFF
TRBJ1-3 TRBV6-1 CASSRGGQEGNTIYF
TRBJ1-1 TRBV29-1 CSVPDRPNTEAFF
TRBJ2-7 TRBV6-5 CASSHRDRPYEQYF
TRBJ1-1 TRBV25-1 CASSEWSQGVIEAFF
TRBJ2-1 TRBV5-1 CASSRDSSTYNEQFF
TRBJ2-2 TRBV7-2 CASSLVPLPSSTGELFF
TRBJ1-5 TRBV5-4 CASPLVAGGDENQPQHF
TRBJ2-7 TRBV11-2 CASSRGLNEQYF
TRBJ2-2 TRBV5-4 CASQLTGTLLVTGELFF
TRBJ2-6 TRBV5-4 CASLSGANVLTF
TRBJ2-1 TRBV4-1 CASSQDRLLGEQFF
TRBJ2-2 TRBV10-2 CASRPNTGELFF
TRBJ1-6 TRBV25-1 CATRWGNVNSPLHF
TRBJ1-4 TRBV7-9 CASSSPLEKLFF
TRBJ2-1 TRBV29-1 CSASWRASDEQFF
TRBJ2-7 TRBV18 CASSPLGAGGPTYEQYF
TRBJ1-4 TRBV28 CASSSRDLEKLFF
TRBJ2-1 TRBV6-6 CASSAPGTWTYNEQFF
TRBJ2-1 TRBV7-9 CASSGWTSGENYNEQFF
TRBJ2-5 TRBV19 CASSIGGYEDRETQYF
TRBJ1-3 TRBV9 CASSVDGAGRSGNTIYF
TRBJ2-7 TRBV4-1 CASSLSGTQGAYEQYF
TRBJ1-4 TRBV15 CATSRWGALEKLFF
TRBJ1-2 TRBV7-2 CASSLARGPDYGYTF